This T cell receptor beta chain was captured in a study of blood T cell repertoires in COVID-19. The V end lost 2 bases, the J end lost 5 bases, and 12 bases lay between the germline ends. Germline loops: CDR1 LGHNA, CDR2 YSLEER. The CDR3 has 15 amino acids. The table came from immunoSEQ multiplex PCR; TCRdb's copy has only in-frame clones and leaves some out. The table shows approximately 310,000 clones, with around 87% occurring only once. The sequenced sample consisted of peripheral blood. The clonotype was recovered from a man in his fifties with active or convalescent COVID-19. The J gene is TRBJ1-4, the V gene TRBV4-3; weak D call: TRBD1 (6 bases). The CDR3 region has the DNA TGCGCCAGCAGCCAAAATGACAGGAGAAATGAAAAACTGTTTTTT. Protein sequence: CASSQNDRRNEKLFF.